This T cell receptor (beta chain) was identified during a study of blood T cell repertoires in COVID-19. Study-wide background: Sources were T cells, B-cell-depleted T cells, or PBMCs; the material itself was cDNA or gDNA.

The CDR3 has 13 amino acids. Germline V gives CDR1 SEHNR, CDR2 FQNEAQ (reference sequence). The V gene lost 2 bases and the J gene lost 4 bases, with 8 bases spanning the gap. Original methodology: Researchers report that nucleated cell counts were estimated from reference gene primer amplification. Profiled with immunoSEQ multiplex PCR; TCRdb holds only in-frame clones, not every one. The DNA gave D and trimming, while V, J and clone size come from that table. Of 300,000 to 450,000 clones listed, around 89% are singletons. Patients of the Seattle cohort, enrolled during active infection, were followed longitudinally.

The V and J genes are TRBV7-9 and TRBJ1-1, with a possible D match to TRBD1 (5 bases). The sequenced sample consisted of peripheral blood. The clonotype originates from a woman aged 25-40 years with COVID-19, enrolled during active disease. CDR3 in DNA: TGTGCCAGCAGCTTATCCGGGGGCACTGAAGCTTTCTTT. Translation: CASSLSGGTEAFF.